This T cell receptor (beta chain) comes out of a study of T cells in Graves' hyperthyroidism and ophthalmopathy. The CDR3 is made up of 12 amino acids. V was clipped by 8 bases and J by 2 bases, with 7 bases between them. Germline V gene lookup returns CDR1 SNHLY and CDR2 FYNNEI. This clonotype has a handful of counts. It was RNA transcripts that yielded the amplified TCR beta CDR3 regions. TCR CDR3 regions were first amplified by RT-PCR with HTBI primers. One entry per CDR3 protein, called by TCRdb with MiXCR from the multiplex PCR reads. The table has around 400,000 distinct CDR3 sequences, 25% seen once; the top ten hold around four fifths.

Sequencing used blood. This chain uses TRBV2 with TRBJ2-1, with a possible D match to TRBD1 (5 bases). This receptor was taken from a man aged 50 or older with Graves' hyperthyroidism. For the CDR3, the DNA is TGTGCCAGCGGGGCGGCCTACAATGAGCAGTTCTTC. Encoded protein: CASGAAYNEQFF.